The following is a T cell receptor (beta chain) sequence with its context. Here immunoSEQ multiplex PCR was the method, and the copy in TCRdb shows in-frame clones only, minus some. The sample lists approximately 160,000 clones, just under 80% seen once, with approximately 9.6% in the top ten. This entry comes from a study of PD-1 blockade in classical Hodgkin lymphoma. Relapse was seen in all patients after autologous stem cell transplantation, and brentuximab vedotin exposure was variable. Trimming shortened V by 3 bases and J by 5 bases, and 11 bases separated the two germline ends. Looked up from germline, CDR1 is SGHTA and CDR2 is FQGNSA. The CDR3 has 13 residues.

The sequence derives from a human donor with classical Hodgkin lymphoma. The material sequenced was peripheral blood mononuclear cells (PBMCs), taken before the second cycle of nivolumab. The rearrangement joins TRBV7-2 to TRBJ2-7, with D uncertain. For the CDR3, the DNA is TGTGCCAGCAGCTTGCCTAGACGTAACGAGCAGTACTTC. Protein sequence: CASSLPRRNEQYF.